Listed below are T cell receptor beta chains from one sample, sequenced in a study of blood T cell repertoires in COVID-19. Only in-frame clones appear in the TCRdb table, and some are missing; sequencing was by immunoSEQ multiplex PCR. The sample lists about 240,000 clones; approximately 83% were seen once. Material for sequencing was peripheral blood. Every receptor here comes from a man aged 25 to 40 who had recovered from COVID-19. The CDR3 runs from the conserved cysteine through the conserved F or W. A D gene is named only where the DNA matches it firmly. A clone size is listed for some rows: how often the clone was seen (once, few, many), or a class if it is expanded.

V gene	D gene	J gene	clone size	CDR3 protein	CDR3 DNA
TRBV19	TRBD1	TRBJ1-5	few	CASRRTGGNQPQHF	TGTGCCAGTAGACGGACAGGGGGCAATCAGCCCCAGCATTTT
TRBV14	-	TRBJ1-1	-	CASRQFLNTEAFF	TGTGCCAGTAGACAGTTCCTGAACACTGAAGCTTTCTTT
TRBV18	-	TRBJ2-3	once	CASSPERGSTDTQYF	TGTGCCAGCTCACCAGAACGAGGAAGCACAGATACGCAGTATTTT
TRBV2	TRBD1	TRBJ1-2	-	CASKRTMTGSLSYTF	TGTGCCAGCAAGAGAACTATGACAGGGAGTCTTAGCTACACCTTC
TRBV4-1	TRBD1	TRBJ1-2	-	CASSQDIRGRNGYTF	TGCGCCAGCAGCCAAGATATAAGGGGGCGGAATGGCTACACCTTC
TRBV5-1	-	TRBJ2-5	-	CASSLAYSGARQETQYF	TGCGCCAGCAGCTTGGCTTATTCGGGAGCGAGACAAGAGACCCAGTACTTC
TRBV11-2	-	TRBJ1-2	many	CASSLDRGYGYTF	TGTGCCAGCAGCTTAGACAGGGGCTATGGCTACACCTTC
TRBV5-4	-	TRBJ2-7	-	CASSLALASYEQYF	TGTGCCAGCAGCTTGGCCCTAGCTTCCTACGAGCAGTACTTC
TRBV6-5	-	TRBJ2-7	-	CAATLGDVSYEQYF	TGTGCCGCAACCCTAGGAGATGTTTCCTACGAGCAGTACTTC
TRBV7-9	-	TRBJ1-1	-	CASSRQTRGNTEAFF	TGTGCCAGCAGCCGGCAGACCAGGGGTAACACTGAAGCTTTCTTT
TRBV6-5	-	TRBJ1-2	-	CASSLHTQGNYGYTF	TGTGCCAGCAGTCTCCACACACAGGGTAACTATGGCTACACCTTC
TRBV4-1	TRBD1	TRBJ2-1	-	CASSQLQGIYEQFF	TGCGCCAGCAGCCAATTACAGGGGATCTATGAGCAGTTCTTC
TRBV6-5	-	TRBJ2-7	-	CASSIREGYYEQYF	TGTGCCAGCAGCATCAGGGAAGGGTACTACGAGCAGTACTTC
TRBV15	-	TRBJ2-5	-	CATSRERGAETQYF	TGTGCCACCAGCAGAGAACGGGGGGCGGAGACCCAGTACTTC
TRBV18	-	TRBJ1-2	few	CASSSGIPGPYGYTF	TGTGCCAGCTCATCGGGAATACCGGGTCCTTATGGCTACACCTTC
TRBV4-1	TRBD1	TRBJ1-4	once	CASSQDRGWEKLFF	TGCGCCAGCAGCCAAGACAGGGGGTGGGAAAAACTGTTTTTT